This T cell receptor (beta chain) originates from a study of T cell responses to AZD1222 COVID-19 vaccine. This CDR3 spans 14 amino acids. From germline, CDR1 is LGHNA and CDR2 YSLEER. The V end lost 0 bases, the J end lost 11 bases, and 16 bases lay between the germline ends. Sequencing used immunoSEQ multiplex PCR; TCRdb keeps in-frame clones, though not all of them. This sample has 66,000 or so clones, with 79% found just once. The input for sequencing was peripheral blood, taken on day 0 of MenACWY control vaccination. This chain links TRBV4-3 with TRBJ1-1, with D possibly being TRBD1 (5 bases). The TCR sequence derives from an adult in good health. The CDR3 DNA reads TGCGCCAGCAGCCAAGATTGGACACCCCAGAGGGCTTTCTTT. This codes for CASSQDWTPQRAFF.